This T cell receptor beta chain comes out of a study of post-analysis software for immune sequencing data. Findings and limits, study-wide: Included in a set of five TRBV segments more frequent in patients than controls were TRBV5-6, TRBV5-1 and TRBV20-1.

Concerning this clonotype itself: Its specificity is not known.

Germline V lookup: CDR1 SGDLS, CDR2 YYNGEE. Trimming pared 3 bases from V and 9 bases from J, leaving 16 bases between. The CDR3 sequence is 14 residues long. TCR beta libraries were prepared from cDNA with unique molecular identifiers. Input of roughly 0.85 to 11 million T cells yielded 400,000 to 550,000 cDNA molecules. TCRdb reprocessed the PCR reads via MiXCR and lists one record per CDR3 protein. The repertoire includes around 190,000 distinct CDR3 sequences, over 25% of them detected once, and approximately 3.6% sits in the top ten. The receptor's source is a girl aged 2 to 17 with multiple sclerosis. Sequencing was carried out using blood. The chain employs TRBV9 and TRBJ2-1; D possibly corresponds to TRBD1 (5 bases). CDR3 region: CASSEYQGVGEQFF. The CDR3 coding sequence is TGTGCCAGCAGCGAATACCAGGGTGTCGGTGAGCAGTTCTTC. The full variable domain, completed using reference TRBV9 and TRBJ2-1, is DSGVTQTPKHLITATGQRVTLRCSPRSGDLSVYWYQQSLDQGLQFLIQYYNGEERAKGNILERFSAQQFPDLHSELNLSSLELGDSALYFCASSEYQGVGEQFFGPGTRLTVL.